This TCR beta chain was captured in a study of PD-1 blockade in classical Hodgkin lymphoma. Study-wide findings and caveats: Complete responders had baseline diversity similar to newly diagnosed patients. Whereas CD4+ TCR diversity had risen significantly by C4D1, CD8+ TCR diversity had not.

Some clones are missing from TCRdb's copy, which holds only in-frame ones; the method was immunoSEQ multiplex PCR. This sample has under 45,000 clones; 60% to 80% occur once, and the top ten carry over 2%. V dropped 4 bases and J dropped 8 bases, with 11 bases sitting between them. The CDR3 is 12 residues long. Germline CDR1 and CDR2: MNHEY and SVGAGI. Concerning this clone itself: What it binds is unknown.

Sample time point: cycle 4 day 1 (C4D1), after about 6 weeks of nivolumab. Every single patient, without exception, relapsed after autologous stem cell transplantation, and brentuximab vedotin exposure varied. Best responses included complete response and partial response; otherwise, the best response was progressive disease. The starting material was peripheral blood mononuclear cells (PBMCs), obtained before the fourth cycle of nivolumab. The J gene is TRBJ2-5, the V gene TRBV6-5; no definite D call. This receptor was identified in a human donor with classical Hodgkin lymphoma. For the CDR3, the DNA is TGTGCCAGCAGTTCCACCCTAAAAACCCAGTACTTC. It codes for CASSSTLKTQYF.